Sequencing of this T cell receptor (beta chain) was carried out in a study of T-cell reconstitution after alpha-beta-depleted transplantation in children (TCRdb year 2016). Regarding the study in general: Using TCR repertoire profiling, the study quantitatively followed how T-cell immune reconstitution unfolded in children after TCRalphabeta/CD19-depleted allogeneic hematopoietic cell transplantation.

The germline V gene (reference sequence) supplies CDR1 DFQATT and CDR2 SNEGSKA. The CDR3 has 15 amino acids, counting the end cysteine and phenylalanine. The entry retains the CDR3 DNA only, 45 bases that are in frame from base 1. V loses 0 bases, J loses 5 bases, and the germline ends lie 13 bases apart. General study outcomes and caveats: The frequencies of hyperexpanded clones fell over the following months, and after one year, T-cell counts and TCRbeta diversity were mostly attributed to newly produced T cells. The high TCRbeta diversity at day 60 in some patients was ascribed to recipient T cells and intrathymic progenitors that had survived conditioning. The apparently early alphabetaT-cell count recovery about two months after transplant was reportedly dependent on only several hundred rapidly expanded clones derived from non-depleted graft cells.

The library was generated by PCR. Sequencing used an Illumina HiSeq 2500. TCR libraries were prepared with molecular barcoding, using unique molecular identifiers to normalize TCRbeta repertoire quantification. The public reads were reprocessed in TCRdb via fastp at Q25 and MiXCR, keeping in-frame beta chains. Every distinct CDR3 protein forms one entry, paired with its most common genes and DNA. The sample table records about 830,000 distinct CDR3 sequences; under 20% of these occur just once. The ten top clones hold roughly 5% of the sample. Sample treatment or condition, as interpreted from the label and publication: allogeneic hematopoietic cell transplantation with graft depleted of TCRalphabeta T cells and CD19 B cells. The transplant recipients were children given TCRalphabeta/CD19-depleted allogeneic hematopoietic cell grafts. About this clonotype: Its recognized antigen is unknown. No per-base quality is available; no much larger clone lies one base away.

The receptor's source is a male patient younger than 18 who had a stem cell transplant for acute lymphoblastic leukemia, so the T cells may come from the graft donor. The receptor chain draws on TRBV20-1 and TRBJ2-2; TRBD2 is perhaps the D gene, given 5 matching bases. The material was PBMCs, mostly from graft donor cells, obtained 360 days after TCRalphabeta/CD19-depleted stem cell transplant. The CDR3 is CSARETPRGTGELFF. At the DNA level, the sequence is TGCAGTGCTAGAGAAACCCCTCGGGGTACCGGGGAGCTGTTTTTT.